Listed below are T cell receptor beta chains from one sample, sequenced in a study of blood T cell repertoires in COVID-19. Libraries were prepared by immunoSEQ multiplex PCR; TCRdb keeps only in-frame clonotypes and omits some of them. The sample shows about 150,000 clones, over 75% of them seen only once. The sample consisted of peripheral blood. The receptors were gathered from a man aged 18 to 35 with COVID-19, enrolled during active disease. Both conserved end residues are part of each CDR3. D genes are given only for firm matches. Clone size appears in some rows only: once, few, many, or a class for an expanded clone.

- | - | TRBJ2-5 | 15 | TRBV18 | TGTGCCAGCTCACCCCAGGCCTGGGGCCTAGAGACCCAGTACTTC | CASSPQAWGLETQYF
- | - | TRBJ2-5 | 11 | TRBV7-9 | TGTGCCAGCAGCTTTGACAGTTCCTCCCACTTC | CASSFDSSSHF
- | - | TRBJ2-7 | 15 | TRBV6-2/TRBV6-3 | TGTGCCAGCAGTTACAGGATGGATGTACAGGGCGAGCAGTACTTC | CASSYRMDVQGEQYF
- | TRBD1 | TRBJ1-6 | 14 | TRBV15 | TGTGCCACCAGCAGAGATACAGGGGTTTCACCCCTCCACTTT | CATSRDTGVSPLHF
- | TRBD1 | TRBJ1-1 | 15 | TRBV29-1 | TGCAGCGTAACCGGGACAGGGGGCTCAGACACTGAAGCTTTCTTT | CSVTGTGGSDTEAFF
- | TRBD2 | TRBJ2-3 | 16 | TRBV7-9 | TGTGCCAGCAGCTTAGGGACTAGCGGGAAAAAAGATACGCAGTATTTT | CASSLGTSGKKDTQYF
- | - | TRBJ1-2 | 10 | TRBV20-1 | TGCAGTGCTAGAGTAAAAGGCTACACCTTC | CSARVKGYTF
- | - | TRBJ1-2 | 14 | TRBV2 | TGTGCCAGCGCTGCAGGGTTATTTAACTATGGCTACACCTTC | CASAAGLFNYGYTF
- | - | TRBJ2-7 | 12 | TRBV30 | TGTGCCTGGAGTGTACGGTCTGGCGAGCAGTACTTC | CAWSVRSGEQYF
once | - | TRBJ2-1 | 13 | TRBV24-1 | TGTGCCACCAGTGAGGGCATGGATCGGGAGCAGTTCTTC | CATSEGMDREQFF
- | - | TRBJ1-2 | 15 | TRBV4-3 | TGCGCCAGCAGCCAAGCGGCGGGGGCGGACTATGGCTACACCTTC | CASSQAAGADYGYTF
- | - | TRBJ2-5 | 15 | TRBV5-4 | TGTGCCAGCAGCCTAAGTACAGGGTCCCAAGAGACCCAGTACTTC | CASSLSTGSQETQYF
- | - | TRBJ1-1 | 15 | TRBV28 | TGTGCCAGCACGGTAATACAGGGACTGAACACTGAAGCTTTCTTT | CASTVIQGLNTEAFF
- | TRBD1 | TRBJ1-6 | 14 | TRBV30 | TGTGCCTGGAGTACCAGACAGGGAGATTCACCCCTCCACTTT | CAWSTRQGDSPLHF
- | - | TRBJ2-7 | 14 | TRBV14 | TGTGCCAGCAGCGATACAGGGTTTAGATACGAGCAGTACTTC | CASSDTGFRYEQYF
- | TRBD1 | TRBJ2-2 | 17 | TRBV4-3 | TGCGCCAGCAGCCAAGATGTGGGGACAGGGGACACCGGGGAGCTGTTTTTT | CASSQDVGTGDTGELFF
- | - | TRBJ2-7 | 13 | TRBV10-3 | TGTGCCATCAGTGAGGGTCAGTTCTACGAGCAGTACTTC | CAISEGQFYEQYF
- | TRBD2 | TRBJ2-1 | 17 | TRBV10-3 | TGTGCCTCATCCCCTCGACTAGCGGGAAATACCTACAATGAGCAGTTCTTC | CASSPRLAGNTYNEQFF
once | TRBD1 | TRBJ2-5 | 14 | TRBV6-6 | TGTGCCAGCAGTTACCGGGACAGGGATGGGACCCAGTACTTC | CASSYRDRDGTQYF
- | TRBD1 | TRBJ2-7 | 14 | TRBV30 | TGTGCCGGGTTCCTCCGGACAGGGGGCAACGAGCAGTACTTC | CAGFLRTGGNEQYF
- | - | TRBJ1-2 | 13 | TRBV6-2/TRBV6-3 | TGTGCCAGCAGCCAGCAGTCGGGGAATGGCTACACCTTC | CASSQQSGNGYTF
- | - | TRBJ2-3 | 15 | TRBV7-9 | TGTGCCAGCAGCTTAGACGGGCAGGGCGGCGATACGCAGTATTTT | CASSLDGQGGDTQYF
- | - | TRBJ2-7 | 14 | TRBV4-1 | TGCGCCAGCAGCCTGAGGGAACGCCCCTACGAGCAGTACTTC | CASSLRERPYEQYF
- | - | TRBJ2-5 | 13 | TRBV19 | TGTGCCAGTCAGGGCAGTACCAAAGAGACCCAGTACTTC | CASQGSTKETQYF
- | - | TRBJ1-6 | 15 | TRBV30 | TGTGCCTGGAGTGTACACGACTTGGCTAATTCACCCCTCCACTTT | CAWSVHDLANSPLHF
once | - | TRBJ2-7 | 14 | TRBV30 | TGTGCCTGGAGTGTGGGGGGATACTCCTACGAGCAGTACTTC | CAWSVGGYSYEQYF
- | - | TRBJ2-7 | 15 | TRBV9 | TGTGCCAGCAGCGTAGGGGGCGAATTCTCCTACGAGCAGTACTTC | CASSVGGEFSYEQYF
- | - | TRBJ2-2 | 10 | TRBV30 | TGTGCCTGCTACACCGGGGAGCTGTTTTTT | CACYTGELFF
- | - | TRBJ2-3 | 14 | TRBV7-2 | TGTGCCAGCAGCTGGTACGGGAACACAGATACGCAGTATTTT | CASSWYGNTDTQYF
- | - | TRBJ2-7 | 14 | TRBV9 | TGTGCCAGCAGCGTAGACAGGAACTCCTACGAGCAGTACTTC | CASSVDRNSYEQYF
- | TRBD1 | TRBJ1-1 | 14 | TRBV15 | TGTGCCACCAGCAGAGAGACAGGGTTGACTGAAGCTTTCTTT | CATSRETGLTEAFF
- | - | TRBJ2-7 | 14 | TRBV28 | TGTGCCAGCAGTTTACGGTTAGGGGCGGACGAGCAGTACTTC | CASSLRLGADEQYF
- | - | TRBJ2-5 | 13 | TRBV12-3/TRBV12-4 | TGTGCCAGCAGTCGGGACTTGTGGGAGACCCAGTACTTC | CASSRDLWETQYF
- | TRBD1 | TRBJ2-1 | 16 | TRBV18 | TGTGCCAGCTCCCAGGGACAGGGGGGTCCCTACAATGAGCAGTTCTTC | CASSQGQGGPYNEQFF
once | TRBD1 | TRBJ1-5 | 15 | TRBV28 | TGTGCCAGCAGTTTCAACAGGGGTAGCAATCAGCCCCAGCATTTT | CASSFNRGSNQPQHF
- | TRBD1 | TRBJ1-2 | 15 | TRBV29-1 | TGCAGCGTTGAAGAAGTGGGACAGGGATTCTATGGCTACACCTTC | CSVEEVGQGFYGYTF
- | TRBD1 | TRBJ2-7 | 19 | TRBV28 | TGTGCCAGCAGCACCTCCTGGGACAGGACGCACCTAAGGACCTACGAGCAGTACTTC | CASSTSWDRTHLRTYEQYF
- | TRBD2 | TRBJ2-5 | 13 | TRBV15 | TGTGCCACCAGGTGGGAGGGCACTAAGACCCAGTACTTC | CATRWEGTKTQYF
- | TRBD1 | TRBJ2-3 | 17 | TRBV15 | TGTGCCACCAGCAGAACTTACAGGGGGTTTCGCACAGATACGCAGTATTTT | CATSRTYRGFRTDTQYF
- | TRBD1 | TRBJ2-7 | 13 | TRBV30 | TGTGCCTGGAGTCCGGGACAGGGTGACGAGCAGTACTTC | CAWSPGQGDEQYF
- | - | TRBJ1-3 | 13 | TRBV30 | TGTGCCTGGGCCGGGACTATAGGAAACACCATATATTTT | CAWAGTIGNTIYF
- | TRBD2 | TRBJ2-2 | 18 | TRBV10-3 | TGTGCCATCAGGACAAGGGTACTAGCGGGGGAGGCACCCGGGGAGCTGTTTTTT | CAIRTRVLAGEAPGELFF
- | - | TRBJ2-1 | 16 | TRBV4-3 | TGCGCCAGCAGCCAACCCGGGACTCGGACTTACAATGAGCAGTTCTTC | CASSQPGTRTYNEQFF
once | TRBD1 | TRBJ2-3 | 16 | TRBV28 | TGTGCCAGCAGTCCCTCGACAGGGGGTCACACAGATACGCAGTATTTT | CASSPSTGGHTDTQYF